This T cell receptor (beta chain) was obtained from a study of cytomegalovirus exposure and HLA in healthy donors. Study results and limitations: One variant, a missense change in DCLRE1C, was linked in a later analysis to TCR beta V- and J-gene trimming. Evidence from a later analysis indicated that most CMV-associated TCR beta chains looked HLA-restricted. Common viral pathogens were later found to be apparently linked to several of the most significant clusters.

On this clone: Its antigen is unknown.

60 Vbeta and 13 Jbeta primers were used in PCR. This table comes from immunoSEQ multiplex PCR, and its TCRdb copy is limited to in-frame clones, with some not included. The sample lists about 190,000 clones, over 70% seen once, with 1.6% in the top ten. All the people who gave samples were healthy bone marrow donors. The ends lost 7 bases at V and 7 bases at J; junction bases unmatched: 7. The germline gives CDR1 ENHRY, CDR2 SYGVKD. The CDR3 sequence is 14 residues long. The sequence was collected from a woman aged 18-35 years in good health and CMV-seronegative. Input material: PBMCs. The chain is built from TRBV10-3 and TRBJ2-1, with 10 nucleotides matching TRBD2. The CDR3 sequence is CAIKAGGPGNEQFF. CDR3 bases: TGTGCCATCAAAGCGGGAGGGCCGGGAAATGAGCAGTTCTTC.